Shown below are 2 T cell receptor beta chains from a single sample sequenced in a study of blood T cell repertoires in COVID-19. The assay was immunoSEQ multiplex PCR, and TCRdb's table has in-frame clones only and misses some. In the table there are 100,000 or so clones, about 92% of which are singletons. Sequences were obtained from peripheral blood. These receptors all stem from a woman aged 55-75 years with active COVID-19.

The CDR3 DNA is TGTGCCAGCAGTGAAACATCCGGGACAGGGAAGAACTACAATGAGCAGTTCTTC. It specifies CASSETSGTGKNYNEQFF. The chain links TRBV28 to TRBJ2-1; 9 bases are shared with TRBD1. The V segment lost 5 bases and the J segment 3 bases; nucleotides outside the gene matches: 14. The germline V gene encodes CDR1 MDHEN and CDR2 SYDVKM. This CDR3 has 18 amino acids.

V gene TRBV6-5 combines with J gene TRBJ1-1, with a weak D call TRBD1 (6 bases). The length of the CDR3 is 14 residues. V was shortened by 6 bases and J by 9 bases, with 20 bases between the two germline ends. CDR1 is MNHEY, CDR2 SVGAGI, per germline. The DNA of the CDR3 is TGTGCCAGCAGATTCACTGACACGGGGGGCAAAGCTTTCTTT. Amino acids: CASRFTDTGGKAFF.